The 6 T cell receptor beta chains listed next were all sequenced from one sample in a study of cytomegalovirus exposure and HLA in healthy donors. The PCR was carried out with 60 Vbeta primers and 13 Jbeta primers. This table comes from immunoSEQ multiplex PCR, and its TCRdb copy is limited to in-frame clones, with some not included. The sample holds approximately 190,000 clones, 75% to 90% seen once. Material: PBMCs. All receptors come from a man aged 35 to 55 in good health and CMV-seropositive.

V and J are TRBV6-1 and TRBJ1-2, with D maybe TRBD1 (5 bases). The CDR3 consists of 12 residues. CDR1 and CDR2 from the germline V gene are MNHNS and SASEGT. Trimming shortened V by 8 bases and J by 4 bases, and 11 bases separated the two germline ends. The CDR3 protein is CASAGPGYGYTF. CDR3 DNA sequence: TGTGCCAGCGCGGGACCGGGCTATGGCTACACCTTC.

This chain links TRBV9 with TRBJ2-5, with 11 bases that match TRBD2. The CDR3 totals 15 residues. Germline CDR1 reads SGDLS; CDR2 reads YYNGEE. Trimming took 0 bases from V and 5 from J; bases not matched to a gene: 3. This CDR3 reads CASSVGLAGWETQYF. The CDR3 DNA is TGTGCCAGCAGCGTAGGACTAGCGGGGTGGGAGACCCAGTACTTC.

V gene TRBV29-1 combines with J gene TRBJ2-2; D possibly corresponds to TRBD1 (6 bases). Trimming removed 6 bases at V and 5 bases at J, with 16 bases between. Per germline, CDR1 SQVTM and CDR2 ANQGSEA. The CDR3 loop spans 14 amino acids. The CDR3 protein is CSVRQEARTGELFF. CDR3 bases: TGCAGCGTAAGACAGGAGGCTCGGACCGGGGAGCTGTTTTTT.

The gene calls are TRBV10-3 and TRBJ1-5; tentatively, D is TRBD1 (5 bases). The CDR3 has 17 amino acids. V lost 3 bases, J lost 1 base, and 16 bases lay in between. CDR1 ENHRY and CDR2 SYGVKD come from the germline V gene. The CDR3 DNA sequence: TGTGCCATCAGTGACCAGGGTTCAGGATTAAGCAATCAGCCCCAGCATTTT. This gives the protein CAISDQGSGLSNQPQHF.

The CDR3 DNA is TGTGCCAGTAGAGAGACAGGGAAAGGGATATATGGCTACACCTTC. This encodes CASRETGKGIYGYTF. The V call is TRBV19, the J call TRBJ1-2; TRBD1 aligns across 7 bases. CDR1 and CDR2 (germline): LNHDA, SQIVND (reference sequence). The CDR3 is made up of 15 amino acids. Germline trimming cut 6 bases from V and 5 bases from J; bases unmatched to any gene: 12. The whole variable domain, filled in from reference TRBV19 and TRBJ1-2, reads DGGITQSPKYLFRKEGQNVTLSCEQNLNHDAMYWYRQDPGQGLRLIYYSQIVNDFQKGDIAEGYSVSREKKESFPLTVTSAQKNPTAFYLCASRETGKGIYGYTFGSGTRLTVV.

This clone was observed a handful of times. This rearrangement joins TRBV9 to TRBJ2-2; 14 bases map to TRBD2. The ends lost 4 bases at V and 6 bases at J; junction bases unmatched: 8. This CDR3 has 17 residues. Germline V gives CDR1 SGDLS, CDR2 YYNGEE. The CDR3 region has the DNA TGTGCCAGCAGCCCTCGACTAGCGGGGGGGCAGGCCGGGGAGCTGTTTTTT. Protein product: CASSPRLAGGQAGELFF.